The rows below give T cell receptor beta chains drawn from one sample of a study of vaccination effects on CD4 cells after COVID-19. Sequencing used immunoSEQ multiplex PCR; TCRdb keeps in-frame clones, though not all of them. The table lists tens of thousands of clones, about 72% of them singletons. Their antigen targets remain unknown. Sample: CD4+ T cells from PBMCs cultured with HCoV-NL63 spike peptides, taken before COVID-19 vaccination. Every receptor here comes from a human donor who received a COVID-19 vaccine. Both conserved end residues are part of each CDR3. Fields, in order: V gene, D gene, clone size, J gene, CDR3 DNA, CDR3 protein. A D gene is named only where the DNA matches it firmly. Only part of the rows carry a size: once, few, many, or a class if the clone is expanded.

>TRBV12-5|NA|NA|TRBJ1-2
TGTGCTAGTGGTGCCTCGACAGGATTTAATGGCTACACCTTC
CASGASTGFNGYTF
>TRBV2|NA|few|TRBJ2-5
TGTGCCAGCAAAGGAGTCTCCCAAGAGACCCAGTACTTC
CASKGVSQETQYF
>TRBV3-1/TRBV3-2|NA|NA|TRBJ1-2
TGTGCCAGCAGCCAAGATGGACAGTACTATGGCTACACCTTC
CASSQDGQYYGYTF
>TRBV6-6|TRBD1|NA|TRBJ1-3
TGTGCCAGCAGGACGACAGGGGGCGGTGGAAACACCATATATTTT
CASRTTGGGGNTIYF
>TRBV24-1|NA|NA|TRBJ2-3
TGTGCCACCAGTGAGGCGAGGGATCACGATACGCAGTATTTT
CATSEARDHDTQYF
>TRBV5-6|TRBD1|NA|TRBJ1-2
TGTGCCAGCAGCCTAGGACAGGGCGGCTATGGCTACACCTTC
CASSLGQGGYGYTF
>TRBV5-1|NA|NA|TRBJ2-3
TGCGCCAGCAGCTTAAGAGTATCACAGGGCGCAGATACGCAGTATTTT
CASSLRVSQGADTQYF
>TRBV5-4|TRBD1|few|TRBJ1-2
TGTGCCAGCAGCTTTCAGGGGGCCAACTATGGCTACACCTTC
CASSFQGANYGYTF
>TRBV4-3|TRBD1|NA|TRBJ1-1
TGCGCCAGCAGCCTCGGACAGGGGGCCTTGAACACTGAAGCTTTCTTT
CASSLGQGALNTEAFF
>TRBV7-2|NA|NA|TRBJ2-3
TGTGCCAGCAGCTTAGCCCCAAGCGGTGGTATGGATACGCAGTATTTT
CASSLAPSGGMDTQYF
>TRBV10-2|TRBD2|NA|TRBJ2-3
TGCGCCAGCAGTGGCCCCCCCGGGGGGGGAGATACGCAGTATTTT
CASSGPPGGGDTQYF
>TRBV19|TRBD1|few|TRBJ2-2
TGTGCCAGTAGTATGGGACAGACTGTGGGCGGGGAGCTGTTTTTT
CASSMGQTVGGELFF
>TRBV5-4|NA|NA|TRBJ1-3
TGTGCCAGCGGTTCCGGGGGATTCTCTGGAAACACCATATATTTT
CASGSGGFSGNTIYF
>TRBV7-3|TRBD1|NA|TRBJ2-5
TGTGCCAGCAGCAAACTGGGACAGGGAGGCGAGACCCAGTACTTC
CASSKLGQGGETQYF
>TRBV7-3|NA|NA|TRBJ2-2
TGTGCCAGCAGCTCGTTTCCCGGGGAGCTGTTTTTT
CASSSFPGELFF
>TRBV6-6|NA|once|TRBJ2-5
TGTGCCAGCAGCCGACTAGTTGGGGAGACCCAGTACTTC
CASSRLVGETQYF
>TRBV3-1/TRBV3-2|NA|NA|TRBJ1-4
TGTGCCAGCAGCCACCCAAACACTGCAACTAATGAAAAACTGTTTTTT
CASSHPNTATNEKLFF
>TRBV3-1/TRBV3-2|NA|NA|TRBJ1-6
TGTGCCAGCAGTCTACGCCAGGGACCCTATAATTCACCCCTCCACTTT
CASSLRQGPYNSPLHF
>TRBV7-9|NA|NA|TRBJ1-2
TGTGCCAGCAGCCGGGCCCTACATAACCCTGGCTACACCTTC
CASSRALHNPGYTF
>TRBV5-4|TRBD1|few|TRBJ1-2
TGTGCCAGCAGCCTACAGGGGTTAGGCTATGGCTACACCTTC
CASSLQGLGYGYTF
>TRBV30|TRBD1|few|TRBJ2-1
TGTGCCTGGAGTTACGGGACAGCCAATGAGCAGTTCTTC
CAWSYGTANEQFF
>TRBV19|TRBD1|NA|TRBJ1-4
TGTGCCAGTAGCTCCCGGGACAGCTCCTCGGGTGAAAAACTGTTTTTT
CASSSRDSSSGEKLFF
>TRBV6-5|NA|NA|TRBJ1-1
TGTGCCAGCAGTTACTCTGGGAAAGGCACTGAAGCTTTCTTT
CASSYSGKGTEAFF
>TRBV19|NA|NA|TRBJ2-1
TGTGCCAGTAGTATACGCAGGGAGGTGAGTGAGCAGTTCTTC
CASSIRREVSEQFF